This T cell receptor (beta chain) was profiled in a study of T cell responses to AZD1222 COVID-19 vaccine. CDR3 size: 12 residues. Germline V gene sequence: CDR1 SGDLS, CDR2 YYNGEE. The ends were cut back, 3 bases at V and 6 bases at J, with 9 bases in the middle. Study-wide points: Only 5 or 6 individuals given AZD1222 were seropositive at baseline. No repertoire was sampled before or during the peak T cell response, only after it. Spike-specific TCR breadth and depth were elevated following two AZD1222 doses.

Clones were sequenced by immunoSEQ multiplex PCR, and TCRdb holds only the in-frame ones, with some missing. In the table there are around 120,000 clones, roughly 92% of which are singletons. Timing groups of about 4 and about 12 weeks for second doses were pooled. With respect to this clone: No antigen is known for it.

The chain joins TRBV9 to TRBJ1-1; maybe TRBD1 (6 bases). Sequencing was performed on peripheral blood, taken 28 days after the second AZD1222 dose. The sequence was collected from an adult who received the AZD1222 COVID-19 vaccine. Written as DNA, the CDR3 is TGTGCCAGCAGCGCGGGGGGCGCTGAAGCTTTCTTT. Translated: CASSAGGAEAFF.